This section outlines one TCR beta chain sequence together with its context. Antigen specificity is unknown. Sequencing of the DNA from cultured CD4+ T cells was carried out with the Oncomine TCR Beta short-read assay. TCRdb reprocessed the PCR reads via MiXCR and lists one record per CDR3 protein. The data hold approximately 3,500 distinct CDR3 sequences, with around two fifths observed a single time. The treatment denotes: roughly 10-day PBMC culture with coronavirus spike peptide pools or control peptides (ViraFEST assay). This specimen comes from a study of vaccination and CD4 T cells after COVID-19. At the level of the study: Overlapping peptides of the spike proteins of SARS-CoV-2, HCoV-NL63, HCoV-OC43 and HCoV-229E were used for cell stimulation.

The CDR3 length is 15 residues. CDR1 is SGHVS, CDR2 FQNEAQ, per germline. V lost 5 bases and J 0 bases, leaving 13 bases between the germline ends. Source material: CD4+ T cells from blood, cultured in vitro. This chain connects TRBV7-8 to TRBJ1-2, with a weak D call TRBD1 (5 bases). This sequence originates from a human donor who had recovered from COVID-19. The CDR3 region has the DNA TGTGCCAGCAGCCCAATTCGGGGGGCTAACTATGGCTACACCTTC. It yields the protein CASSPIRGANYGYTF.